The T cell receptor (beta chain) described here comes from a study of OX40 agonist ivuxolimab in advanced cancers. CDR1 is KGHSH, CDR2 LQKENI, per germline. Trimming at V came to 5 bases and at J to 3 bases, leaving 6 bases not matched to a gene. The CDR3 runs to 14 residues. This clone has just one count. The antigen remains undetermined. Overall study findings and caveats: Dose levels from 0.1 to 3.0 mg/kg saw CD4+ and CD8+ blood T cells expand clonally by week 6.

Profiling relied on immunoSEQ multiplex PCR, and the TCRdb table lists in-frame clones only, not all of them. The sample carries tens of thousands of clones, over 70% recorded once. The V call is TRBV18, the J call TRBJ2-7; 8 bases are a match to TRBD1. The sample here was CD4+ or CD8+ T cells sorted from blood, taken in a trial of the OX40 agonist ivuxolimab. This clonotype was obtained from an adult with an advanced solid tumor such as melanoma, head and neck, liver or kidney cancer. CDR3 region: CASSSTGADYEQYF. The CDR3 coding sequence is TGTGCCAGCTCATCGACAGGGGCCGACTACGAGCAGTACTTC.